This TCR beta chain was observed in a study of CD8+CD57+ T cells in acquired aplastic anemia. Study-wide context: DNA recovered from sorted CD4+ and CD8+ cells had a mean of about 3 ug. Study-wide results and caveats: Between patients and controls, CD8+ Simpson's diversity did not vary significantly. Researchers report that approximately 28 CD8+ CDR3 sequences appeared in both patients and controls.

Genomic DNA, the template, was used for profiling of the TCR beta VDJ and CDR3. MiXCR, applied by TCRdb to the reads, yields one record per CDR3 protein. In the table there are roughly 300,000 distinct CDR3 sequences, 55% to 60% of which are singletons. The junction had 4 bases not matched to a gene; V was cut back by 5 bases and J by 2 bases. In germline, CDR1 is SGHVS, CDR2 FQNEAQ. The CDR3 runs 14 residues. With regard to this clonotype: The antigen is not known.

The V gene is TRBV7-8, the J gene TRBJ2-5, with 8 bases aligning to TRBD1. The clonotype comes from a human donor with severe aplastic anemia or a healthy control (not recorded which). The sample consisted of sorted CD4+, CD8+, or CD8+CD57+ T cells (not recorded which) from PBMCs. CDR3 DNA sequence: TGTGCCAGCAGCGTAGACAGGGGACAAGAGACCCAGTACTTC. The encoded protein is CASSVDRGQETQYF.